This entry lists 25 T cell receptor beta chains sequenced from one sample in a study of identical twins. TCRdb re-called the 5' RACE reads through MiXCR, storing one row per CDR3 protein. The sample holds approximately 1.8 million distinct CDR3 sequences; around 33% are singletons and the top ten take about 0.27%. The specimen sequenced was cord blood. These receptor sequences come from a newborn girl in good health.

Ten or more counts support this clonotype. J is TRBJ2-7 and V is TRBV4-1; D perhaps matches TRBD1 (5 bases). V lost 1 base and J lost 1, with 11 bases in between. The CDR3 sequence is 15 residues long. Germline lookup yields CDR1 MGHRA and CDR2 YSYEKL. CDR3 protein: CASSQVLTASYEQYF. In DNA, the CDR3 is TGCGCCAGCAGCCAAGTGTTGACAGCTTCCTACGAGCAGTACTTC.

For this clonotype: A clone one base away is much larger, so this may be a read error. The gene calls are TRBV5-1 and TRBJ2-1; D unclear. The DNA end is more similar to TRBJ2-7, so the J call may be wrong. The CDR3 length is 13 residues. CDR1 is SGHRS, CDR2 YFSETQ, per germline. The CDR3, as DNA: TGCGCCAGCAGCTCCCTACCTTACAATGAGCAGTACTTC. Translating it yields CASSSLPYNEQYF.

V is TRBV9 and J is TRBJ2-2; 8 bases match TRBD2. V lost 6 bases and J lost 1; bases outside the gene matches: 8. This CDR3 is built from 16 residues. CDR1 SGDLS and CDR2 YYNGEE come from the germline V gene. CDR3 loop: CASTVGLAGNTGELFF. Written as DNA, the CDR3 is TGTGCCAGCACCGTGGGCCTAGCGGGGAACACCGGGGAGCTGTTTTTT.

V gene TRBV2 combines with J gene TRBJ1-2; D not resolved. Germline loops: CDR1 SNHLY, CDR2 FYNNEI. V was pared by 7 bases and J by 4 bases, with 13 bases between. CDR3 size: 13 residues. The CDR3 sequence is CASIEKETYGYTF. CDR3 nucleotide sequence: TGTGCCAGCATCGAGAAAGAGACCTATGGCTACACCTTC. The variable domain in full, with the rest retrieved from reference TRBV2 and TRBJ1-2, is EPEVTQTPSHQVTQMGQEVILRCVPISNHLYFYWYRQILGQKVEFLVSFYNNEISEKSEIFDDQFSVERPDGSNFTLKIRSTKLEDSAMYFCASIEKETYGYTFGSGTRLTVV.

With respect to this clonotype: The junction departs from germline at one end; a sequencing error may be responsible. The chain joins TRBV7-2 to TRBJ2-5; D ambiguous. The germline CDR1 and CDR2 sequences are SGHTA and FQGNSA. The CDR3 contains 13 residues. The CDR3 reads CASSSVPQGTQYF. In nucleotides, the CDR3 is TGTGCCAGCAGCTCCGTACCCCAAGGGACCCAGTACTTC.

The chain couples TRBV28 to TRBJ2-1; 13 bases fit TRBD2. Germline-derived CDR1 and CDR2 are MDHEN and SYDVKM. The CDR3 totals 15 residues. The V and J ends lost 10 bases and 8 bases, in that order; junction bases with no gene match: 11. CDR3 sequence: CATRTSGSSRHEQFF. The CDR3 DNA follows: TGTGCCACCAGGACTAGCGGGAGTAGTAGGCATGAGCAGTTCTTC.

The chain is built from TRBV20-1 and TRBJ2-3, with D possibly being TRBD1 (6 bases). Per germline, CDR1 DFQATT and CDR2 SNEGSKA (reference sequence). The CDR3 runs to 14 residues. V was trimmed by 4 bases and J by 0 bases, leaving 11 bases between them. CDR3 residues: CSAKGGGSTDTQYF. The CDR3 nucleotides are TGCAGTGCTAAGGGTGGGGGCAGCACAGATACGCAGTATTTT.

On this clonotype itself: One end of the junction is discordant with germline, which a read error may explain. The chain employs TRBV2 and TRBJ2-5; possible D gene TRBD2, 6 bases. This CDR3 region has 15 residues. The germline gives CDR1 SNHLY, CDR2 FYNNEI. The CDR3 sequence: CASSDRGASQESQYF. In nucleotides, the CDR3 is TGTGCCAGCAGTGATCGCGGGGCCTCCCAAGAGTCCCAGTACTTC.

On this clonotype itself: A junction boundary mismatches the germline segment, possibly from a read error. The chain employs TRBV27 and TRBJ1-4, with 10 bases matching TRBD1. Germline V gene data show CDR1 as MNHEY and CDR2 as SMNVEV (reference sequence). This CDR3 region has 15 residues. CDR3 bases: TGTGCCAGCAGGTTATACGGGACAGGGGATGAAAAACTGTTTTTT. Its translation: CASRLYGTGDEKLFF.

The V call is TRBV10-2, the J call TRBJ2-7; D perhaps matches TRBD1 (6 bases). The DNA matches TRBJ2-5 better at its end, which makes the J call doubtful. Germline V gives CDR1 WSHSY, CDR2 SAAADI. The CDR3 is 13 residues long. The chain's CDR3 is CASKETGIETQYF. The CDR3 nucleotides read TGCGCCAGCAAGGAGACAGGAATAGAGACCCAGTACTTC.

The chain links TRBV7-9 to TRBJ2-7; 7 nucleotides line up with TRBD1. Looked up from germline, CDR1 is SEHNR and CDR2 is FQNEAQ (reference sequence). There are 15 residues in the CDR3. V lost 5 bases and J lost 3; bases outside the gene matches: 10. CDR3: CASSPPTGIGYEQYF. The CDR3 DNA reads TGTGCCAGCAGCCCGCCGACAGGGATAGGCTACGAGCAGTACTTC.

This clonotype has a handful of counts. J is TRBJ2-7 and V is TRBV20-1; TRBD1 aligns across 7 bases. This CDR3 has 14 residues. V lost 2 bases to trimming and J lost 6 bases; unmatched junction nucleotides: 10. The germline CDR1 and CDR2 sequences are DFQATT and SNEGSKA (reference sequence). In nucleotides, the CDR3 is TGCAGTGCTAGATACCCGACAGGGTTCCGCGAGCAGTACTTC. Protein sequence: CSARYPTGFREQYF.

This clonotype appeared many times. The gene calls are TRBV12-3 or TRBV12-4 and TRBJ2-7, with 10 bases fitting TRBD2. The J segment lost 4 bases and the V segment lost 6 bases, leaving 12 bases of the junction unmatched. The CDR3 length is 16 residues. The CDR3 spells CASSPRASGGSYEQYF. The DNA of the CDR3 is TGTGCCAGCAGCCCAAGGGCTAGCGGGGGAAGTTACGAGCAGTACTTC.

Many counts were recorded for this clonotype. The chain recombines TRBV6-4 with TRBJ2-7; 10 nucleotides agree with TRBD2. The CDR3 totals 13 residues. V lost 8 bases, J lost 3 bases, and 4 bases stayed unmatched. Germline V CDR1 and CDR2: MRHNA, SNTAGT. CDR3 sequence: CASPGTSDYEQYF. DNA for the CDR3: TGTGCCAGCCCCGGGACTAGCGACTACGAGCAGTACTTC.

This CDR3 is CASSLDGTTGELFF. The CDR3 bases are TGCGCCAGCAGCTTGGACGGAACCACCGGGGAGCTGTTTTTT. The V gene is TRBV5-1, the J gene TRBJ2-2; D gene uncertain. CDR3 length equals 14 residues. Germline CDR1 is SGHRS and CDR2 is YFSETQ. The V gene lost 0 bases and the J gene lost 4 bases, with 7 bases spanning the gap.

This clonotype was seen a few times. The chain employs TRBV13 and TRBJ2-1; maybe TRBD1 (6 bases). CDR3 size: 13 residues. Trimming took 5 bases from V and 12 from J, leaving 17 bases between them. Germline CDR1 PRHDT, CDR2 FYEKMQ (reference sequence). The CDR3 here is CASSPEQGLGQFF. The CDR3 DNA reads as TGTGCCAGCAGCCCAGAACAGGGTTTGGGGCAGTTCTTC.

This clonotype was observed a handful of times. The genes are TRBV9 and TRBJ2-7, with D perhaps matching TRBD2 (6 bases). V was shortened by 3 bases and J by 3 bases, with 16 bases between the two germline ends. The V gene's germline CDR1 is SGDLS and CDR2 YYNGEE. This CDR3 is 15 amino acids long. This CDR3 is CASSAGPREFYEQYF. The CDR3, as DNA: TGTGCCAGCAGCGCCGGACCCCGGGAGTTCTACGAGCAGTACTTC.

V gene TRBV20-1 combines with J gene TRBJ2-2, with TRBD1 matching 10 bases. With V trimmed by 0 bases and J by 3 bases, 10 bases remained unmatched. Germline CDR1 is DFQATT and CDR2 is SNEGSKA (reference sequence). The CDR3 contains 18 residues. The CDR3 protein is CSARDPRTGGVDTGELFF. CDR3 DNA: TGCAGTGCTAGAGACCCTAGGACAGGGGGTGTCGACACCGGGGAGCTGTTTTTT.

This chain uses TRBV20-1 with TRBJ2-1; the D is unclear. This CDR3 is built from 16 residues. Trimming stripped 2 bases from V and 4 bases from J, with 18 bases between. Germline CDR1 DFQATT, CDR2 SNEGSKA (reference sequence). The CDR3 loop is CSARSTGGDGYNEQFF. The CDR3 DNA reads TGCAGTGCTAGATCGACTGGCGGTGACGGGTACAATGAGCAGTTCTTC.

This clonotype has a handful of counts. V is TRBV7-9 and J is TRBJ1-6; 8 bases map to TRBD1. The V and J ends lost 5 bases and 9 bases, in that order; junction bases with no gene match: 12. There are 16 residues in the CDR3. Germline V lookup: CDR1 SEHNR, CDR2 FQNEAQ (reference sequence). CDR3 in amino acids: CASSANPGQAFSPLHF. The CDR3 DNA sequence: TGTGCCAGCAGCGCAAACCCGGGACAGGCCTTTTCACCCCTCCACTTT.

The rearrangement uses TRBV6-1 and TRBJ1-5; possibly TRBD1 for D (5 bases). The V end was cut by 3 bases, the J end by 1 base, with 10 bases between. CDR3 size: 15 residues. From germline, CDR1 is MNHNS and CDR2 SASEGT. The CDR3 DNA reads TGTGCCAGCAGTGAGGGACCGGGAAGCAATCAGCCCCAGCATTTT. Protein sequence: CASSEGPGSNQPQHF.

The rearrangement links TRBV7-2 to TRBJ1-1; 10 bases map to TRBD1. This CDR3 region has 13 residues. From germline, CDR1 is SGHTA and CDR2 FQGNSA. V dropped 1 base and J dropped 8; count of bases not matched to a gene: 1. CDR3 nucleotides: TGTGCCAGCAGCTTAGTGACAGGGGGCGAAGCTTTCTTT. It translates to CASSLVTGGEAFF. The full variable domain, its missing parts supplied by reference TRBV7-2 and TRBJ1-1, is GAGVSQSPSNKVTEKGKDVELRCDPISGHTALYWYRQSLGQGLEFLIYFQGNSAPDKSGLPSDRFSAERTGGSVSTLTIQRTQQEDSAVYLCASSLVTGGEAFFGQGTRLTVV.

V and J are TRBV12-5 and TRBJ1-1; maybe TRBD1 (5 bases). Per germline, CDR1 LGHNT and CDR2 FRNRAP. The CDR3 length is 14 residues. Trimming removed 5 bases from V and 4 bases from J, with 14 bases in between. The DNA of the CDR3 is TGTGCTAGTGGTGTAGGTGACGGGGGCACTGAAGCTTTCTTT. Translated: CASGVGDGGTEAFF.

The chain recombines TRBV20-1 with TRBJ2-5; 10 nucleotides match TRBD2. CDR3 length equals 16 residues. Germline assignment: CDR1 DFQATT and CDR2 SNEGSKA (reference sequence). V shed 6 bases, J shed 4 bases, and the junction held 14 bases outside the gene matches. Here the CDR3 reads CSASLGAGGPGETQYF. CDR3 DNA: TGCAGTGCCTCCTTGGGAGCGGGAGGGCCGGGAGAGACCCAGTACTTC.

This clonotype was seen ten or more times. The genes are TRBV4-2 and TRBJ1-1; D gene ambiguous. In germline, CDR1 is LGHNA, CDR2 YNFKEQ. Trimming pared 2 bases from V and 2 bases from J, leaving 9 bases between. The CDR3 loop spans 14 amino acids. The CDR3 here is CASSQSRANTEAFF. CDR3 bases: TGTGCCAGCAGCCAATCTCGGGCTAACACTGAAGCTTTCTTT.